This TCR beta chain was observed in a study of blood T cell repertoires in COVID-19. Study as a whole: Samples of COVID-19 (acute and convalescent) were obtained from the United States, Italy and Spain. PBMCs, B-cell-depleted T cells, or T cells were the source of the cDNA or gDNA that made up the material.

This clone was recorded once. As handled by the study authors: Amplification of reference gene primers provided the estimated nucleated cell counts. Libraries were prepared by immunoSEQ multiplex PCR; TCRdb keeps only in-frame clonotypes and omits some of them. Clone size and the V and J calls come from that table; the DNA yielded D and trimming. Of tens of thousands of clones listed, about 90% are singletons. This CDR3 contains 18 residues. In germline, CDR1 is SGDLS, CDR2 YYNGEE. V dropped 4 bases and J dropped 0; count of bases not matched to a gene: 11. The sequenced sample was peripheral blood. The receptor was isolated from a human donor in a cohort sampled during active COVID-19. V gene TRBV9 combines with J gene TRBJ2-2; 8 bases fit TRBD2. The CDR3 DNA reads TGTGCCAGCAGCACCCGCGGAATAGCGGGGACGAACACCGGGGAGCTGTTTTTT. Translation: CASSTRGIAGTNTGELFF.